This T cell receptor beta chain was retrieved from a study of blood T cell repertoires in COVID-19. Whole-study context: Samples of COVID-19 (acute and convalescent) were obtained from the United States, Italy and Spain.

The CDR3 has 12 amino acids. Deletions cut 8 bases from V and 6 bases from J, with 13 bases between. Generated by immunoSEQ multiplex PCR, the TCRdb table keeps only in-frame clones and is missing some. The data contain about 140,000 clones, less than 85% of them singletons. This TCR derives from a woman of 80 years or more in a cohort sampled during active or convalescent COVID-19. This chain connects TRBV12-3 or TRBV12-4 to TRBJ1-2; weak D call: TRBD1 (5 bases). The specimen sequenced was peripheral blood. The CDR3 here is CASRDQGDGYTF. CDR3 DNA sequence: TGTGCCAGCCGAGACCAAGGGGATGGCTACACCTTC.